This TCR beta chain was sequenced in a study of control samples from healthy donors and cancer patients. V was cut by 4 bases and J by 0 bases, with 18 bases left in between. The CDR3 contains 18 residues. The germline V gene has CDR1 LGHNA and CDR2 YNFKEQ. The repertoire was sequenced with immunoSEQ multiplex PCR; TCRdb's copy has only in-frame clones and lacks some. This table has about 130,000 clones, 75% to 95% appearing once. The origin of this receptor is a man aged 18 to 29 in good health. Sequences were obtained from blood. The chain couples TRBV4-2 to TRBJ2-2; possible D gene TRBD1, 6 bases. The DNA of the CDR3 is TGTGCCAGCAGCCCTCGAGGAGGACAGCCTTCGAACACCGGGGAGCTGTTTTTT. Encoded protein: CASSPRGGQPSNTGELFF.